This T cell receptor (beta chain) was retrieved from a study of response to subunit inactivated influenza vaccine. Study findings and constraints: Authors suggested each seasonal influenza vaccination recruits few new T cells.

Each CDR3 protein gets one entry after TCRdb re-called the RT-PCR reads with MiXCR. The data contain 450,000 to 700,000 distinct CDR3 sequences, roughly 15% of them singletons. Details on this clonotype: Antigen: not known.

The CDR3 is made up of 13 amino acids. V was clipped by 5 bases and J by 8 bases, with 10 bases between them. The source material was PBMCs from blood, sampled roughly 12 days after vaccination. The chain uses TRBV12-3 or TRBV12-4 and TRBJ1-6; no firm D call. This TCR came from a man aged 45-60 years who received an inactivated influenza vaccine. CDR3 sequence: CASSRSYDSPLHF. The CDR3, as DNA: TGTGCCAGCAGTCGCTCGTACGATTCACCCCTCCACTTT.